These T cell receptor beta chains were read from a single sample in a study of cytomegalovirus exposure and HLA in healthy donors. Sequenced by immunoSEQ multiplex PCR; TCRdb stores in-frame clones only, minus some. The table lists 160,000 or so clones, around 85% of them singletons, with 4.3% in the top ten. Sequencing was done on a sample of PBMCs. These receptors all stem from a man aged 35 to 55 in good health and CMV-seronegative. Each CDR3 is given without its conserved first and last residue. Part of the rows lack a size; the others show once, few, many or a class for expanded clones.

j_call v_call cdr3_length clone_size cdr3_aa
TRBJ2-3 TRBV6-5 12 . ASRGEVGTDTQY
TRBJ2-7 TRBV14 12 . ASSPWSSAYEQY
TRBJ2-7 TRBV7-9 10 . ASGQVAGEQY
TRBJ2-3 TRBV30 11 few AWSVRSRDTQY
TRBJ2-3 TRBV27 16 . ASRPALGGVLVTDTQY
TRBJ2-7 TRBV27 11 once AGSPFPTYEQY
TRBJ1-2 TRBV7-9 10 . ASSPTGSGYT
TRBJ1-6 TRBV4-1 10 . ASSHINSPLH
. TRBV5-6 12 . ASSLRGQDYEQY
TRBJ2-5 TRBV2 11 . ASSRLAWETQY
TRBJ2-7 TRBV11-2 14 once ASSSLGATGVYEQY
TRBJ1-6 TRBV19 17 . ASSIPIWDSRSYNSPLH
TRBJ1-5 TRBV19 11 . ASTGLGNQPQH
TRBJ2-5 TRBV5-4 15 . ASSLRLAGGGQETQY
TRBJ1-6 TRBV6-6 11 . ASSRGTYSPLH
TRBJ1-6 TRBV28 12 . ASTPQAGNSPLH
TRBJ1-2 TRBV21-1 13 . ASSKAGQGSNGYT
TRBJ1-1 TRBV29-1 10 . SARQGYAEAF
TRBJ2-3 TRBV18 14 . ASSPNGAGPTDTQY
TRBJ2-5 TRBV6-1 13 . ASSEQGFYQETQY
TRBJ2-2 TRBV7-9 14 . ASSSLGGRAVGELF
TRBJ2-7 TRBV11-1 13 few ASSPTRGQGYEQY
TRBJ2-2 TRBV15 13 . ATSAWRGGTGELF